Below are 32 T cell receptor beta chains sequenced from a single sample in a study of CD8+CD57+ T cells in acquired aplastic anemia. Researchers used genomic DNA as the template to profile TCR beta VDJ and CDR3. One entry per CDR3 protein results from TCRdb running MiXCR on the reads. The sample lists about 220,000 distinct CDR3 sequences, 34% occurring once. The material sequenced was sorted CD4+, CD8+, or CD8+CD57+ T cells (not recorded which) from PBMCs. The receptors were gathered from a human donor in good health, serving as a control.

Remarks on this clonotype: One end of the junction is discordant with germline, which a read error may explain. The chain carries TRBV11-3 and TRBJ2-2; the D gene is possibly TRBD2 (6 bases). Germline V CDR1 and CDR2: SGHNT, YENEEA. The CDR3 is 15 amino acids. The CDR3 loop is CASSQGLPNAGELFF. In DNA, the CDR3 is TGTGCCAGCAGCCAGGGACTTCCGAACGCCGGGGAGCTGTTTTTT.

This chain uses TRBV5-1 with TRBJ2-3, with 9 positions matching TRBD2. The CDR3 runs to 16 residues. Germline V lookup: CDR1 SGHRS, CDR2 YFSETQ. With 1 base clipped from V and 0 bases from J, the junction kept 3 bases outside the gene matches. CDR3: CASSLTGTSSTDTQYF. As DNA, the CDR3 is TGCGCCAGCAGCTTGACCGGGACTAGCAGCACAGATACGCAGTATTTT.

The chain combines TRBV5-4 with TRBJ2-5; D tentatively reads TRBD1 or TRBD2 (6 bases each). The CDR3 is 15 residues long. The V gene lost 7 bases and the J gene lost 0 bases, with 16 bases spanning the gap. Germline V lookup: CDR1 SGHNT, CDR2 YYREEE (reference sequence). The CDR3 protein is CASGTKEGDQETQYF. The CDR3 region has the DNA TGTGCCAGCGGAACGAAGGAGGGGGACCAAGAGACCCAGTACTTC.

This clonotype was found a few times. This chain uses TRBV7-2 with TRBJ2-1; TRBD2 is a possible D gene (6 bases). V lost 4 bases and J lost 5, with 15 bases in between. The CDR3 has 15 residues. From germline, CDR1 is SGHTA and CDR2 FQGNSA. The CDR3 sequence: CASSSLAALNNEQFF. The DNA of the CDR3 is TGTGCCAGCAGCTCATTAGCGGCGCTTAACAATGAGCAGTTCTTC.

This clonotype was detected ten times or more. The chain recombines TRBV7-3 with TRBJ2-2; no definite D call. CDR1 and CDR2 from the germline V gene are SGHTA and FQGTGA. Between the trimmed V and J ends, which lost 8 bases and 6 bases, there was a span of 10 bases. The CDR3 has 12 residues. The CDR3 bases are TGTGCCAGCGGTAAAGTGGCCGGGGAGCTGTTTTTT. This encodes CASGKVAGELFF.

This clonotype was seen only a few times. The chain employs TRBV11-2 and TRBJ2-1, with D maybe TRBD2 (5 bases). The length of the CDR3 is 16 residues. V lost 5 bases to trimming and J lost 6 bases, with 20 bases between them. Germline V gene data show CDR1 as SGHAT and CDR2 as FQNNGV. The CDR3 sequence is CASSPRGLVVSNEQFF. The CDR3 coding sequence is TGTGCCAGCAGCCCAAGAGGGCTAGTAGTGAGCAATGAGCAGTTCTTC.

This clonotype was seen repeatedly, ten times or more. The chain couples TRBV2 to TRBJ1-2; possibly TRBD1 for D (5 bases). This CDR3 spans 13 amino acids. The V end lost 4 bases, the J end lost 1 base, and 7 bases lay between the germline ends. Germline V lookup: CDR1 SNHLY, CDR2 FYNNEI. The CDR3 region has the DNA TGTGCCAGCAGTGCGACAGATAACTATGGCTACACCTTC. Amino acids: CASSATDNYGYTF.

This clonotype occurred a few times. This chain links TRBV19 with TRBJ2-3; D ambiguous. The germline V and J ends were trimmed by 1 base and 11 bases, with 13 bases remaining between them. The CDR3 totals 13 residues. The V gene's germline CDR1 is LNHDA and CDR2 SQIVND (reference sequence). The CDR3 nucleotides are TGTGCCAGTAGTATAGGTCCCGACAATGAGCAGTATTTT. This codes for CASSIGPDNEQYF.

This clonotype was detected many times. This chain uses TRBV10-3 with TRBJ2-1; 8 positions agree with TRBD2. In germline, CDR1 is ENHRY, CDR2 SYGVKD. This CDR3 region has 16 residues. V was pared by 0 bases and J by 3 bases, with 4 bases of the junction left unmatched. The CDR3 DNA reads as TGTGCCATCAGTGAGTCGACGACTAGCGACTACAATGAGCAGTTCTTC. This sequence encodes CAISESTTSDYNEQFF.

The chain uses TRBV19 and TRBJ2-1; 12 nucleotides line up with TRBD2. The ends lost 10 bases at V and 8 bases at J; junction bases unmatched: 18. The CDR3 covers 17 residues. CDR1 and CDR2 from the germline V gene are LNHDA and SQIVND (reference sequence). This chain's CDR3 is CAKLGLAGGLSLDEQFF. In DNA form, the CDR3 reads TGTGCCAAACTGGGGCTAGCGGGAGGGCTATCGTTAGATGAGCAGTTCTTC.

This clonotype was recorded at least ten times. The chain combines TRBV19 with TRBJ1-5; D is perhaps TRBD1 (5 bases). The CDR3 is made up of 15 amino acids. V was clipped by 4 bases and J by 4 bases, with 14 bases between them. Germline CDR1 and CDR2: LNHDA and SQIVND (reference sequence). The CDR3 DNA reads as TGTGCCAGTAGTACCCCGAATGGGGGGAATCAGCCCCAGCATTTT. This gives the protein CASSTPNGGNQPQHF.

A remark on this clonotype: Germline is not matched at one junction end, which may reflect a read error. CDR3 in DNA: TGTGCCAGCAGTTATAGCGGGAGGGAGCAGTTCTTC. This gives the protein CASSYSGREQFF. The genes are TRBV10-3 and TRBJ2-1, with 10 bases identical to TRBD2. CDR1 and CDR2 from the germline V gene are ENHRY and SYGVKD. The CDR3 extends over 12 amino acids.

The V call is TRBV2, the J call TRBJ2-1; D gene ambiguous. CDR1 is SNHLY, CDR2 FYNNEI, per germline. The CDR3 has 12 amino acids. Trimming took 6 bases from V and 11 from J, leaving 14 bases between them. In DNA form, the CDR3 reads TGTGCCAGCAGCCTACAAGGAAATAAGCAGTTCTTC. Translation: CASSLQGNKQFF. The whole variable domain, remainder taken from reference TRBV2 and TRBJ2-1, is EPEVTQTPSHQVTQMGQEVILRCVPISNHLYFYWYRQILGQKVEFLVSFYNNEISEKSEIFDDQFSVERPDGSNFTLKIRSTKLEDSAMYFCASSLQGNKQFFGPGTRLTVL.

This clonotype was observed a handful of times. This CDR3 is CASSYFSVGQETQYF. CDR3 sequence (DNA): TGTGCCAGCAGTTATTTTTCGGTCGGACAAGAGACCCAGTACTTC. This rearrangement joins TRBV6-5 to TRBJ2-5; no clear D. V lost 3 bases to trimming and J lost 2 bases, with 13 bases between them. This CDR3 has 15 amino acids. From germline, CDR1 is MNHEY and CDR2 SVGAGI.

This clonotype turned up a few times. V usage is TRBV2 and J usage is TRBJ1-1; D is uncertain. The CDR3 extends over 14 amino acids. Trimming took 6 bases from V and 0 from J, leaving 11 bases between them. Germline-derived CDR1 and CDR2 are SNHLY and FYNNEI. CDR3 amino acids: CASRVDIMNTEAFF. CDR3 sequence (DNA): TGTGCCAGCAGGGTCGACATCATGAACACTGAAGCTTTCTTT.

This clonotype was picked up many times. V usage is TRBV6-2 or TRBV6-3 and J usage is TRBJ2-5; TRBD2 matches at 11 bases. Per the germline V gene, CDR1 is MNHEY and CDR2 is SVGEGT. The CDR3 has 15 residues. Trimming took 6 bases from V and 2 from J; bases not matched to a gene: 5. The chain's CDR3 is CASRPWTSGQETQYF. CDR3 DNA sequence: TGTGCCAGCAGACCATGGACTAGCGGGCAAGAGACCCAGTACTTC.

For this clonotype: This may be a read error: a much more frequent sequence differs by one nucleotide. The genes are TRBV4-2 and TRBJ2-5; 8 nucleotides align to TRBD2. CDR1 is LGHNA and CDR2 is YNFKEQ in the germline V gene. The CDR3 is made up of 15 amino acids. The V and J ends lost 6 bases and 4 bases, in that order; junction bases with no gene match: 10. In DNA form, the CDR3 reads TGTGCCAGCAGTCAAACTAGCGGTGAGCGAGAGACCCAGTACTTC. Translating it yields CASSQTSGERETQYF.

The rearrangement links TRBV3-1 to TRBJ1-1; D call uncertain. Trimming stripped 1 base from V and 2 bases from J, with 2 bases between. The CDR3 runs to 12 residues. The germline V gene has CDR1 LGHDT and CDR2 YNNKEL (reference sequence). Here the CDR3 DNA reads TGTGCCAGCAGCCAAGTAAACACTGAAGCTTTCTTT. This translates into CASSQVNTEAFF.

Details on this clonotype: A clone one base away is much larger, so this may be a read error. The gene calls are TRBV20-1 and TRBJ1-1, with a weak D call TRBD1 (6 bases). CDR3 size: 14 residues. In germline, CDR1 is DFQATT, CDR2 SNEGSKA (reference sequence). The CDR3 DNA reads TGCGGTGCTAGAGATTTGCACAGGGACACTGAAGCTTTCTTT. Its translation: CGARDLHRDTEAFF.

Many counts were recorded for this clonotype. The chain couples TRBV29-1 to TRBJ2-5; 13 bases are a match to TRBD2. There are 17 residues in the CDR3. Germline V gives CDR1 SQVTM, CDR2 ANQGSEA. V was clipped by 7 bases and J by 7 bases; unmatched bases: 18. CDR3 sequence (DNA): TGCAGCGGAAGGACTAGCGGGGGTATGGTTGGTGACGGGACCCAGTACTTC. Translation gives CSGRTSGGMVGDGTQYF.

Many counts were recorded for this clonotype. The chain joins TRBV9 to TRBJ1-2; D is uncertain. The CDR3 runs 14 residues. The germline V and J ends were trimmed by 0 bases and 4 bases, with 10 bases remaining between them. Germline V gene sequence: CDR1 SGDLS, CDR2 YYNGEE. CDR3 in amino acids: CASSVDQVGYGYTF. The CDR3 DNA is TGTGCCAGCAGCGTAGATCAGGTTGGCTATGGCTACACCTTC.

The rearrangement uses TRBV10-3 and TRBJ2-7; 7 nucleotides agree with TRBD1. Losses at the gene ends were 4 bases for V and 5 bases for J; bases not matched to a gene: 5. The V gene's germline CDR1 is ENHRY and CDR2 SYGVKD. This CDR3 has 13 residues. This chain's CDR3 is CAISGIQGHEQYF. As DNA, the CDR3 is TGTGCCATCAGTGGAATACAGGGGCACGAGCAGTACTTC.

There are many counts of this clonotype. The rearrangement joins TRBV5-1 to TRBJ1-6, with D tentatively TRBD1 (5 bases). The germline V gene has CDR1 SGHRS and CDR2 YFSETQ. The CDR3 totals 17 residues. V lost 4 bases to trimming and J lost 9 bases, with 23 bases between them. DNA of the CDR3: TGCGCCAGCAGCCTCGCCTCCCCAGCCAGGGTCGGTTCACCCCTCCACTTT. Translation: CASSLASPARVGSPLHF.

V and J are TRBV12-3 or TRBV12-4 and TRBJ1-1; 8 nucleotides agree with TRBD1. V was pared by 7 bases and J by 0 bases, with 4 bases of the junction left unmatched. The CDR3 runs to 14 residues. The CDR3 spells CASTRDRLNTEAFF. Written as DNA, the CDR3 is TGTGCCAGCACCAGGGACAGGCTGAACACTGAAGCTTTCTTT.

This clonotype has ten or more counts. This chain joins TRBV7-9 and TRBJ2-5; D is undetermined. V lost 5 bases and J 2 bases, leaving 12 bases between the germline ends. The CDR3 covers 14 residues. From germline, CDR1 is SEHNR and CDR2 FQNEAQ (reference sequence). This chain's CDR3 is CASSPARYQETQYF. The CDR3 nucleotides are TGTGCCAGCAGCCCAGCGAGGTATCAAGAGACCCAGTACTTC.

The chain employs TRBV19 and TRBJ2-1; D is perhaps TRBD2 (5 bases). The V gene lost 4 bases and the J gene lost 12 bases, with 10 bases spanning the gap. The germline V gene has CDR1 LNHDA and CDR2 SQIVND (reference sequence). CDR3 size: 11 residues. In DNA form, the CDR3 reads TGTGCCAGTAGTACCTCCCGGGGGCAGTTCTTC. Protein: CASSTSRGQFF.

In its sample, this clonotype was seen a few times. This sequence joins TRBV5-4 and TRBJ2-3, with D possibly TRBD1 on 5 matching bases. The V end lost 4 bases, the J end lost 3 bases, and 21 bases lay between the germline ends. Germline CDR1 and CDR2: SGHNT and YYREEE (reference sequence). The CDR3 length is 17 residues. CDR3: CASSEKLGQGITDTQYF. The DNA for the CDR3 is TGTGCCAGCAGCGAAAAGCTGGGGCAGGGAATAACAGATACGCAGTATTTT.

This clonotype appeared many times. The chain carries TRBV7-9 and TRBJ1-1; D is ambiguous. CDR3 length: 15 residues. CDR1 and CDR2 from the germline V gene are SEHNR and FQNEAQ (reference sequence). Trimming took off 4 bases at V and 1 base at J, with 13 bases between the two ends. The CDR3 protein is CASSSTAYANTEAFF. The DNA for the CDR3 is TGTGCCAGCAGCTCGACGGCTTATGCGAACACTGAAGCTTTCTTT.

This clonotype was recorded at least ten times. The chain combines TRBV7-7 with TRBJ2-5, with TRBD2 matching over 12 bases. The ends lost 4 bases at V and 4 bases at J; junction bases unmatched: 4. Germline V CDR1 and CDR2: SSHAT, FNYEAQ (reference sequence). There are 15 residues in the CDR3. CDR3 sequence reads: CASSSTSGSLETQYF. The CDR3 nucleotides are TGTGCCAGCAGCTCGACTAGCGGGAGCCTAGAGACCCAGTACTTC.

The J gene is TRBJ1-5, the V gene TRBV2; D uncertain. V lost 1 base and J 6 bases, leaving 13 bases between the germline ends. CDR3 length: 15 amino acids. CDR1 and CDR2 (germline): SNHLY, FYNNEI. CDR3 nucleotide sequence: TGTGCCAGCAGTGAAGGCATCGGCCGGACTCAGCCCCAGCATTTT. Translated, it gives CASSEGIGRTQPQHF.

The chain joins TRBV10-3 to TRBJ2-7, with D possibly TRBD1 on 6 matching bases. V was pared by 7 bases and J by 1 base, with 11 bases between. CDR3 length: 13 amino acids. Germline lookup yields CDR1 ENHRY and CDR2 SYGVKD. In DNA form, the CDR3 reads TGTGCCATCAAGGCAGGGGAGTCCTACGAGCAGTACTTC. It yields the protein CAIKAGESYEQYF.

Many counts were recorded for this clonotype. The chain carries TRBV5-6 and TRBJ2-3; D is undetermined. Trimming left V 0 bases short and J 6 bases short, with 11 bases between. The germline gives CDR1 SGHDT, CDR2 YYEEEE. There are 14 residues in the CDR3. CDR3 coding DNA: TGTGCCAGCAGCTTGGACCTTAACGGGGATACGCAGTATTTT. The encoded protein is CASSLDLNGDTQYF.